These T cell receptor beta chains were read from a single sample in a study of cytomegalovirus exposure and HLA in healthy donors. Sequenced by immunoSEQ multiplex PCR; TCRdb stores in-frame clones only, minus some. Of about 140,000 clones listed, approximately 77% are singletons. The material sequenced was PBMCs. These receptors came from a woman in her forties in good health and CMV-seronegative. Each CDR3 is given with its conserved first and last residue. Fields, in order: J gene, clone size, V gene, CDR3 protein. Size values are once, few and many counts, or a class for expanded clones, and some rows have none.

J: TRBJ1-2
size: -
V: TRBV5-4
CDR3: CASSSGQGYGYTF

J: TRBJ1-2
size: few
V: TRBV21-1
CDR3: CASSKGRGEYYGYTF

J: TRBJ1-1
size: -
V: TRBV4-1
CDR3: CASSPPGGYEPLDTEAFF

J: TRBJ2-7
size: once
V: TRBV11-2
CDR3: CASSTTRTGGTYEQYF

J: TRBJ1-6
size: -
V: TRBV6-6
CDR3: CASSYVSGGQNSPLHF

J: TRBJ2-7
size: -
V: TRBV5-4
CDR3: CASSLFQRGGLYEQYF

J: TRBJ1-3
size: -
V: TRBV9
CDR3: CASGRSGNTIYF

J: TRBJ1-5
size: -
V: TRBV30
CDR3: CAWSSGTVRTLSNQPQHF

J: TRBJ2-7
size: -
V: TRBV15
CDR3: CATSSTLTSERAYEQYF

J: TRBJ2-3
size: -
V: TRBV11-3
CDR3: CASSLSSAGVSDTQYF

J: TRBJ1-6
size: -
V: TRBV28
CDR3: CASSVESSYNSPLHF

J: TRBJ1-2
size: -
V: TRBV5-1
CDR3: CASSLEENYGYTF

J: TRBJ1-1
size: few
V: TRBV29-1
CDR3: CSAGETARATEAFF

J: TRBJ2-1
size: -
V: TRBV5-1
CDR3: CASSLGSSANEQFF

J: TRBJ1-2
size: -
V: TRBV30
CDR3: CAWSAGGGYTF

J: TRBJ1-4
size: -
V: TRBV6-5
CDR3: CASSYTGTTNEKLFF

J: TRBJ2-3
size: -
V: TRBV29-1
CDR3: CSVEDRGGTSSSDTQYF

J: TRBJ2-5
size: -
V: TRBV9
CDR3: CASSVAQGATQYF

J: TRBJ1-1
size: -
V: TRBV29-1
CDR3: CSGRTRGLNTEAFF

J: TRBJ1-2
size: -
V: TRBV2
CDR3: CASSVGGTWAYTF

J: TRBJ2-7
size: -
V: TRBV28
CDR3: CASSRDRRYEQYF

J: TRBJ1-2
size: once
V: TRBV6-1
CDR3: CASSESHRSGYGYTF

J: TRBJ2-2
size: -
V: TRBV7-3
CDR3: CASSLRGGGNGELFF

J: TRBJ1-4
size: -
V: TRBV9
CDR3: CASSVGVRSNEKLFF

J: TRBJ2-1
size: -
V: TRBV28
CDR3: CASSSPPRGQFF

J: TRBJ2-1
size: -
V: TRBV5-1
CDR3: CASSSGGASYNEQFF

J: TRBJ2-5
size: few
V: TRBV5-4
CDR3: CASRSVSGETQYF

J: TRBJ2-2
size: -
V: TRBV29-1
CDR3: CSVGRADTGELFF

J: TRBJ1-5
size: -
V: TRBV9
CDR3: CASSVAGGNQPQHF

J: TRBJ1-1
size: -
V: TRBV9
CDR3: CASSAGTGSGTEAFF

J: TRBJ2-5
size: -
V: TRBV6-5
CDR3: CASSYPPGGGRETQYF

J: TRBJ1-3
size: -
V: TRBV18
CDR3: CASSPSNGNTIYF

J: TRBJ2-2
size: -
V: TRBV7-9
CDR3: CASSPDRGKNTGELFF

J: TRBJ2-1
size: -
V: TRBV28
CDR3: CASSLVVLRGPNNEQFF

J: TRBJ2-5
size: -
V: TRBV7-2
CDR3: CASSPQKRGGQETQYF

J: TRBJ2-6
size: few
V: TRBV5-4
CDR3: CASSFPSSGANVLTF

J: TRBJ2-7
size: few
V: TRBV5-5
CDR3: CASSLGSPRGRYEQYF

J: TRBJ1-1
size: few
V: TRBV5-4
CDR3: CASSQNRDREAFF

J: TRBJ1-1
size: -
V: TRBV18
CDR3: CASSPPGGGDTEAFF

J: TRBJ1-2
size: -
V: TRBV19
CDR3: CASSIAPGTVLNYGYTF

J: TRBJ1-1
size: -
V: TRBV5-1
CDR3: CASTQTFNTEAFF

J: TRBJ2-3
size: -
V: TRBV9
CDR3: CASSVVGSTDTQYF

J: TRBJ2-7
size: -
V: TRBV4-3
CDR3: CASSQSDRSYEQYF

J: TRBJ1-1
size: -
V: TRBV5-6
CDR3: CASSFGDRVYAEAFF

J: TRBJ2-7
size: few
V: TRBV6-1
CDR3: CASSELYDRVHEQYF

J: TRBJ1-1
size: few
V: TRBV7-9
CDR3: CASSPQTSGETEAFF

J: TRBJ1-2
size: -
V: TRBV7-9
CDR3: CASSYTSNYGYTF

J: TRBJ2-3
size: -
V: TRBV30
CDR3: CAWSWGAGEDTQYF

J: TRBJ2-3
size: -
V: TRBV19
CDR3: CASSIRQAITDTQYF

J: TRBJ2-7
size: -
V: TRBV29-1
CDR3: CSASRQGAKYEQYF

J: TRBJ1-5
size: -
V: TRBV2
CDR3: CASSQTRQGFPPQHF

J: TRBJ1-1
size: -
V: TRBV28
CDR3: CASSLGQLKEAFF

J: TRBJ1-5
size: -
V: TRBV7-9
CDR3: CASSELLKPQHF